The present T cell receptor (beta chain) was sequenced within a study of blood T cell repertoires in COVID-19 (TCRdb year 2020). General notes on the study: Samples from collaborators originated in the United States, Italy and Spain and spanned both the acute and convalescent phases of COVID-19. The repertoires were released in a freely available public database meant as a resource for research on the immune response to SARS-CoV-2. The dataset comprised deeply sampled blood TCRbeta repertoires from subjects exposed to, actively infected with, or recovered from COVID-19. HLA class I and class II types, where available, came from metadata supplied by the sample provider rather than from assay-based typing. The prospective study material was composed of cDNA or gDNA derived from T cells, B-cell-depleted T cells, or PBMCs. A de-identified subject ID, COVID-19 status, age in years and sex were almost always included in the sample metadata. Samples came from the ongoing ImmuneRACE study (first 160 participants) plus 1,254 subjects from 6 global collaborators.

Relative to germline, V is 3 bases shorter and J is 2 bases shorter, with 10 bases between their ends. CDR1 and CDR2 are read off the germline V gene as SNHLY and FYNNEI. Including the terminal cysteine and phenylalanine, the CDR3 comprises 15 residues. The read is trimmed to its CDR3 DNA, 45 bases read in frame from base 1. As concerns this clone: Its antigen remains unidentified. Within one base of it there is no much larger clone, and no base qualities were kept.

TCRbeta CDR3 regions were amplified from genomic DNA using the immunoSEQ Assay, a bias-controlled multiplex PCR. The authors' analysis ran thus. The number of nucleated cells in each sample was estimated from the amplification of reference gene primers within the assay. To quantify the absolute abundance of each unique TCRbeta CDR3 rearrangement, sequence reads were collapsed and filtered. For each sample, productive Simpson clonality was calculated as the square root of Simpson's diversity index over productive rearrangements. The source is immuneACCESS, and TCRdb retained only in-frame sequences with V and J called. Part of the clones is not carried over; for the studies checked, unresolved V genes explain less than half of this, and the remainder is unexplained. V and J calls and clone size come straight from that table; D and trimming were deduced from the DNA. The sample table lists tens of thousands of clones, about 82% of them with a count of one. In total, the top ten clones hold around 4% of the sample.

Collaborating institutions collected whole blood in K2EDTA tubes following their own protocols. Collaborator samples were shipped for TCRbeta analysis as frozen whole blood, isolated PBMCs, or DNA extracted from either sample type. On the study overall, not on this receptor specifically: The amount of clinical and demographic metadata varied by source and participant and was provided uncurated.

The sequence derives from a man aged 50-59 years with acute or convalescent COVID-19. Sequencing was carried out using peripheral blood. The sequence is built from TRBV2 and TRBJ2-2; TRBD1 might be the D gene, on 5 matching bases. The base sequence is TGTGCCAGCAGTGACCCAGGGCGAAACACCGGGGAGCTGTTTTTT. Its translation reads: CASSDPGRNTGELFF.